This record looks at one TCR beta chain sequence and its context. Execution of the assay was at deep level. For sorted subsets, 150 to 250 ng DNA per replicate equaled roughly 30,000 T cell genomes. TCRdb's table, derived via immunoSEQ multiplex PCR, lists solely in-frame clones and lacks some. The repertoire holds about 2.5 million clones, around 93% seen once, with approximately 0.4% in the top ten. The V gene end was trimmed by 5 bases and the J gene end by 5 bases; junction bases not matched to a gene: 5. Germline values: CDR1 SEHNR, CDR2 FQNEAQ (reference sequence). CDR3 length: 13 amino acids. This sample was included in a study of shared clonotypes between healthy human individuals.

This chain connects TRBV7-9 to TRBJ1-2; 7 bases are shared with TRBD1. Sequencing used naive CD4+ T cells from PBMCs. Subset denoted: CD45RA+ positively selected. The TCR originated in a man between 18 and 35 years old in good health. Some clones in this sample may be carry-over from other donors' samples. This chain's CDR3 is CASSPTGFYGYTF. CDR3 DNA: TGTGCCAGCAGCCCGACAGGGTTTTATGGCTACACCTTC.